Presented here are 24 T cell receptor beta chains from one specimen sequenced in a study of CD8 T cells in ankylosing spondylitis. TCRdb redid the calling of the 5' RACE reads with MiXCR, one entry per CDR3 protein. The sample records over 30,000 distinct CDR3 sequences, approximately 15% being singletons. Sequencing input: blood. Receptors originate from a male donor with ankylosing spondylitis or in good health (not recorded which).

The chain carries TRBV7-2 and TRBJ2-2; D unclear. The germline gives CDR1 SGHTA, CDR2 FQGNSA. The CDR3 sequence is 11 residues long. Trimming stripped 4 bases from V and 14 bases from J, with 11 bases between. The CDR3, as DNA: TGTGCCAGCAGCTCCGGGCCCGTCCTGTTTTTT. This sequence encodes CASSSGPVLFF. Full variable domain (missing parts from reference TRBV7-2 and TRBJ2-2): GAGVSQSPSNKVTEKGKDVELRCDPISGHTALYWYRQSLGQGLEFLIYFQGNSAPDKSGLPSDRFSAERTGGSVSTLTIQRTQQEDSAVYLCASSSGPVLFFGEGSRLTVL.

The chain uses TRBV7-2 and TRBJ2-7; TRBD1 matches at 7 bases. This CDR3 contains 14 residues. The V and J ends lost 8 bases and 0 bases, in that order; junction bases with no gene match: 7. Germline CDR1 and CDR2: SGHTA and FQGNSA. CDR3 protein: CASRADRVSYEQYF. CDR3 DNA sequence: TGTGCCAGCCGGGCCGACAGGGTCTCCTACGAGCAGTACTTC. Full variable domain (remainder filled in from reference TRBV7-2 and TRBJ2-7): GAGVSQSPSNKVTEKGKDVELRCDPISGHTALYWYRQSLGQGLEFLIYFQGNSAPDKSGLPSDRFSAERTGGSVSTLTIQRTQQEDSAVYLCASRADRVSYEQYFGPGTRLTVT.

The V call is TRBV5-6, the J call TRBJ2-3, with a weak D call TRBD1 (6 bases). Trimming shortened V by 4 bases and J by 7 bases, and 19 bases separated the two germline ends. This CDR3 region has 15 residues. Germline V gives CDR1 SGHDT, CDR2 YYEEEE. As DNA, the CDR3 is TGTGCCAGCAGCCGCCCCGACAGGCCCCGAAATACGCAGTATTTT. This translates into CASSRPDRPRNTQYF.

CDR3 sequence reads: CASSFSARGKAEAFF. The CDR3 region has the DNA TGTGCCAGCAGTTTTTCGGCCAGGGGAAAGGCTGAAGCTTTCTTT. The chain employs TRBV12-3 or TRBV12-4 and TRBJ1-1; D perhaps matches TRBD1 (6 bases). The CDR3 totals 15 residues. Between the trimmed V and J ends, which lost 3 bases and 6 bases, there was a span of 17 bases.

This clonotype appeared a few times. The J gene is TRBJ2-3, the V gene TRBV12-3 or TRBV12-4, with D perhaps given as TRBD1 or TRBD2 (5 bases each). CDR3 size: 19 residues. Trimming removed 1 base from V and 1 base from J, with 21 bases in between. The CDR3 bases are TGTGCCAGCAGTTTAGGTTGGTGGGGGAGTAAAATTGGCACAGATACGCAGTATTTT. Residues: CASSLGWWGSKIGTDTQYF.

This clonotype has only a few counts. The V call is TRBV20-1, the J call TRBJ2-1; the match to TRBD2 covers 9 bases. The CDR3 extends over 14 amino acids. The J segment lost 8 bases and the V segment lost 6 bases, leaving 11 bases of the junction unmatched. The germline V gene encodes CDR1 DFQATT and CDR2 SNEGSKA (reference sequence). This CDR3 is CSAVRPSGVDEQFF. CDR3 DNA: TGCAGTGCCGTGCGGCCTAGCGGGGTGGATGAGCAGTTCTTC.

This clonotype has only a few counts. The chain uses TRBV5-1 and TRBJ2-3, with D unresolved. The V gene's germline CDR1 is SGHRS and CDR2 YFSETQ. The V gene lost 2 bases and the J gene lost 4 bases, with 14 bases spanning the gap. This CDR3 comprises 15 residues. The CDR3 reads CASSFERPTPDTQYF. In DNA form, the CDR3 reads TGCGCCAGCAGCTTTGAGCGCCCGACCCCAGATACGCAGTATTTT.

The CDR3 sequence is CASEQGAQGDTQYF. The CDR3 DNA sequence: TGTGCCAGCGAACAGGGGGCGCAGGGAGATACGCAGTATTTT. The chain uses TRBV12-3 or TRBV12-4 and TRBJ2-3; the match to TRBD1 covers 9 bases. The CDR3 is made up of 14 amino acids. With V trimmed by 8 bases and J by 5 bases, 8 bases remained unmatched.

This chain links TRBV5-1 with TRBJ1-1; TRBD1 is a possible D gene (6 bases). CDR1 and CDR2 (germline): SGHRS, YFSETQ. This CDR3 contains 14 residues. The V and J ends lost 3 bases and 3 bases respectively, with 12 bases between them. The CDR3 DNA sequence: TGCGCCAGCAGCTCGGACAGTACCCACACTGAAGCTTTCTTT. Protein: CASSSDSTHTEAFF. The variable domain in full, completed from reference TRBV5-1 and TRBJ1-1, reads KAGVTQTPRYLIKTRGQQVTLSCSPISGHRSVSWYQQTPGQGLQFLFEYFSETQRNKGNFPGRFSGRQFSNSRSEMNVSTLELGDSALYLCASSSDSTHTEAFFGQGTRLTVV.

This clonotype appeared a few times. V usage is TRBV29-1 and J usage is TRBJ1-1; D is ambiguous. The CDR3 has 13 amino acids. Per germline, CDR1 SQVTM and CDR2 ANQGSEA. With 4 bases removed from V and 1 base from J, the gap between germline ends came to 10 bases. The CDR3 coding sequence is TGCAGCGTTGGGATTGGCGGGAACACTGAAGCTTTCTTT. Translation: CSVGIGGNTEAFF.

V gene TRBV10-3 combines with J gene TRBJ2-5; D remains unclear. Looked up from germline, CDR1 is ENHRY and CDR2 is SYGVKD. V lost 7 bases to trimming and J lost 5 bases, with 8 bases between them. The CDR3 consists of 11 residues. The DNA for the CDR3 is TGTGCCATCAAAATTGGCGAGACCCAGTACTTC. It specifies CAIKIGETQYF.

This clonotype has a count of ten or more. V gene TRBV7-2 combines with J gene TRBJ2-3; tentatively, D is TRBD1 (5 bases). The V and J ends lost 6 bases and 1 base respectively, with 5 bases between them. CDR1 is SGHTA and CDR2 is FQGNSA in the germline V gene. This CDR3 is 12 amino acids long. CDR3 region: CASRGGTDTQYF. The CDR3 DNA reads as TGTGCCAGCAGAGGGGGCACAGATACGCAGTATTTT.

The V call is TRBV12-3 or TRBV12-4, the J call TRBJ2-5; weak D call: TRBD1 (6 bases). The CDR3 sequence is 14 residues long. Trimming removed 3 bases at V and 4 bases at J, with 12 bases between. CDR3 amino acids: CASSFTGFRETQYF. The CDR3 coding sequence is TGTGCCAGCAGTTTTACAGGGTTTAGAGAGACCCAGTACTTC.

The chain has TRBV5-1 and TRBJ2-3, with unresolved D. The CDR3 is 13 amino acids. V shed 3 bases and J shed 6 bases, with 11 bases lying between them. The germline CDR1 and CDR2 sequences are SGHRS and YFSETQ. The CDR3 loop is CASSSPSLDTQYF. The DNA for the CDR3 is TGCGCCAGCAGCTCCCCCTCCTTGGATACGCAGTATTTT.

This clonotype was observed once. In DNA form, the CDR3 reads TGTGCCAGCAGTTTCCAGGGGAGGGCCGGGGAGCTGTTTTTT. Translated: CASSFQGRAGELFF. This chain uses TRBV28 with TRBJ2-2; D is possibly TRBD2 (7 bases). The CDR3 is 14 residues long. Trimming shortened V by 3 bases and J by 6 bases, and 11 bases separated the two germline ends. Germline V gene sequence: CDR1 MDHEN, CDR2 SYDVKM.

This clonotype was seen only a few times. The rearrangement uses TRBV5-1 and TRBJ2-1; 8 bases line up with TRBD2. CDR3 length equals 15 residues. V dropped 1 base and J dropped 7; count of bases not matched to a gene: 7. Germline CDR1 and CDR2: SGHRS and YFSETQ. In DNA, the CDR3 is TGCGCCAGCAGCTTGACAGCGGGGGATGGGAATGAGCAGTTCTTC. Its translation: CASSLTAGDGNEQFF.

This clonotype was observed a few times. The chain links TRBV7-2 to TRBJ1-4; 9 nucleotides align to TRBD1. The V gene's germline CDR1 is SGHTA and CDR2 FQGNSA. CDR3 size: 17 residues. J gave up 8 bases and V 2 bases, and 12 bases lay outside the gene matches. CDR3 amino acids: CASSLFALGTGFEKLFF. The CDR3 nucleotides are TGTGCCAGCAGCTTATTCGCCTTAGGGACAGGGTTCGAAAAACTGTTTTTT. Together with reference TRBV7-2 and TRBJ1-4, the CDR3 gives the full variable domain: GAGVSQSPSNKVTEKGKDVELRCDPISGHTALYWYRQSLGQGLEFLIYFQGNSAPDKSGLPSDRFSAERTGGSVSTLTIQRTQQEDSAVYLCASSLFALGTGFEKLFFGSGTQLSVL.

In this sample, this clonotype turned up a few times. V and J are TRBV28 and TRBJ2-2; D unresolved. Germline CDR1 is MDHEN and CDR2 is SYDVKM. This CDR3 is 14 amino acids long. V lost 3 bases, J lost 1 base, and 6 bases lay in between. This chain's CDR3 is CASSFSRNTGELFF. Here the CDR3 DNA reads TGTGCCAGCAGTTTTTCCAGGAACACCGGGGAGCTGTTTTTT.

This clonotype was seen only a few times. The rearrangement links TRBV10-3 to TRBJ2-4; D perhaps matches TRBD1 (5 bases). The germline V and J ends were trimmed by 8 bases and 8 bases, with 13 bases remaining between them. This CDR3 contains 12 residues. The germline V gene encodes CDR1 ENHRY and CDR2 SYGVKD. The CDR3 sequence: CAIGPVGDIQYF. The CDR3 DNA reads as TGTGCCATCGGCCCGGTAGGGGACATTCAGTACTTC.

There are a few counts of this clonotype. This chain links TRBV29-1 with TRBJ1-5; unclear D gene. The CDR3 has 13 residues. Germline CDR1 reads SQVTM; CDR2 reads ANQGSEA. V was clipped by 6 bases and J by 4 bases, with 13 bases between them. CDR3 amino acids: CSVAGIQNQPQHF. In nucleotides, the CDR3 is TGCAGCGTAGCCGGGATCCAGAATCAGCCCCAGCATTTT.

The V and J genes are TRBV12-3 or TRBV12-4 and TRBJ2-2, with a possible D match to TRBD1 (6 bases). V lost 6 bases to trimming and J lost 0 bases, with 14 bases between them. This CDR3 is 16 amino acids long. The CDR3 spells CASRFGTPSNTGELFF. The CDR3 DNA reads TGTGCCAGCAGGTTCGGGACACCTTCGAACACCGGGGAGCTGTTTTTT.

This clonotype was seen more than once but under ten times. V is TRBV27 and J is TRBJ2-1; TRBD2 is a possible D gene (5 bases). The CDR3 totals 15 residues. From germline, CDR1 is MNHEY and CDR2 SMNVEV (reference sequence). V was cut by 2 bases and J by 6 bases, with 14 bases left in between. This CDR3 reads CASSLELTGVNEQFF. The DNA of the CDR3 is TGTGCCAGCAGTTTAGAACTCACCGGGGTCAATGAGCAGTTCTTC.

The chain couples TRBV9 to TRBJ1-1, with D possibly matching TRBD1 (6 bases). Germline V lookup: CDR1 SGDLS, CDR2 YYNGEE. There are 16 residues in the CDR3. V lost 0 bases, J lost 0 bases, and 12 bases lay in between. The chain's CDR3 is CASSVGLGGLNTEAFF. The CDR3 DNA reads TGTGCCAGCAGCGTAGGATTGGGGGGCTTGAACACTGAAGCTTTCTTT. The full variable domain, in which reference TRBV9 and TRBJ1-1 provide the parts outside the CDR3, is DSGVTQTPKHLITATGQRVTLRCSPRSGDLSVYWYQQSLDQGLQFLIQYYNGEERAKGNILERFSAQQFPDLHSELNLSSLELGDSALYFCASSVGLGGLNTEAFFGQGTRLTVV.

This clonotype was counted only a few times. The chain couples TRBV11-2 to TRBJ2-5; unclear D gene. Germline lookup yields CDR1 SGHAT and CDR2 FQNNGV. Trimming pared 5 bases from V and 0 bases from J, leaving 10 bases between. The CDR3 contains 14 residues. The CDR3 bases are TGTGCCAGCAGCCTAAGCCTCTACCAAGAGACCCAGTACTTC. Its protein product is CASSLSLYQETQYF.